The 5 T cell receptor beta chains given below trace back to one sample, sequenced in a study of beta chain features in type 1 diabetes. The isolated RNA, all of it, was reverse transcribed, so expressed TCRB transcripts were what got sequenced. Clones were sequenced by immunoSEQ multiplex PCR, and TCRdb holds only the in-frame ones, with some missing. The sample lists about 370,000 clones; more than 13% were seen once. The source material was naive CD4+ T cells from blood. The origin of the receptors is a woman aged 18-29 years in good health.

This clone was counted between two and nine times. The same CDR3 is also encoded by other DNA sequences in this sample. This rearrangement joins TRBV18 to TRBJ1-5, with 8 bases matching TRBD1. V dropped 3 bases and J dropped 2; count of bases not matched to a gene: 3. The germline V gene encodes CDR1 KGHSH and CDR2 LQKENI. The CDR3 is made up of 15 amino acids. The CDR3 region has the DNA TGTGCCAGCTCACCCTCGACAGGGGGCAATCAGCCCCAGCATTTT. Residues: CASSPSTGGNQPQHF.

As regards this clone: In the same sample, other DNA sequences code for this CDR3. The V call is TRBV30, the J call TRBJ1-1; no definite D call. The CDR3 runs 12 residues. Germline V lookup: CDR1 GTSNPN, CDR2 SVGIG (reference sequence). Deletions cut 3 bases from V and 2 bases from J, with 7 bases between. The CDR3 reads CAWRAGNTEAFF. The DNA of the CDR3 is TGTGCCTGGAGGGCAGGAAACACTGAAGCTTTCTTT.

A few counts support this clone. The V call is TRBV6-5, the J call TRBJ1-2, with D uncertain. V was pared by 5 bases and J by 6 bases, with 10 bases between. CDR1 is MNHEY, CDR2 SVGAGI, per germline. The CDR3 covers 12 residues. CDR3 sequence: CASSKRGDGYTF. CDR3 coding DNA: TGTGCCAGCAGTAAAAGAGGAGATGGCTACACCTTC.

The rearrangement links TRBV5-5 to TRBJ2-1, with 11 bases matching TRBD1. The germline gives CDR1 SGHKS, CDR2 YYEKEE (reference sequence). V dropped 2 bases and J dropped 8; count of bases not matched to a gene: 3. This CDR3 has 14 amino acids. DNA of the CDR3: TGTGCCAGCAGCTTCCGGGACAGGGGGTATGAGCAGTTCTTC. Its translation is CASSFRDRGYEQFF.

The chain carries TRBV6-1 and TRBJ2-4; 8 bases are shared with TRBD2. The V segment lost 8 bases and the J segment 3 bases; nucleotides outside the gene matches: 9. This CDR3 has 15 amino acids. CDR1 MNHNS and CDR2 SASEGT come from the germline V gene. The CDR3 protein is CASLTPGLVKNIQYF. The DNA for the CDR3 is TGTGCCAGCCTTACTCCGGGACTAGTCAAAAACATTCAGTACTTC.